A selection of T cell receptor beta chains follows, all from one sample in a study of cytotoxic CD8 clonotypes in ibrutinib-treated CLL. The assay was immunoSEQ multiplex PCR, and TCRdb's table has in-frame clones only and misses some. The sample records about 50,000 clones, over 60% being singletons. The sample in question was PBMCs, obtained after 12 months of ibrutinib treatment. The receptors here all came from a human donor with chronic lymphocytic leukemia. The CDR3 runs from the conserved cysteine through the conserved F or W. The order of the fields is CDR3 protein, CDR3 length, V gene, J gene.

CASRRQGADTEAFF	14	TRBV7-2	TRBJ1-1
CASSASPGLTNTGELFF	17	TRBV6-4	TRBJ2-2
CASSISKGIGETQYF	15	TRBV11-2	TRBJ2-5
CASKRLAGGSYNEQFF	16	TRBV10-2	TRBJ2-1
CASSEAGLSYEQYF	14	TRBV6-1	TRBJ2-7
CASTRAGVSYEQYF	14	TRBV7-2	TRBJ2-7
CASSVGPRPAGNQPQHF	17	TRBV9	TRBJ1-5
CASSQGAAGGNYGYTF	16	TRBV4-2	TRBJ1-2
CASKIGNTEAFF	12	TRBV19	TRBJ1-1
CADRVTVYGYTF	12	TRBV29-1	TRBJ1-2
CASSLIRPLSGNTIYF	16	TRBV28	TRBJ1-3
CASSRGSGRDEAFF	14	TRBV5-1	TRBJ1-1
CASSLLPETTNEKLFF	16	TRBV5-1	TRBJ1-4
CASSLAQGASEQYF	14	TRBV5-4	TRBJ2-7
CASSVYAGSYEQYF	14	TRBV9	TRBJ2-7
CASSLAHMSGTDTQYF	16	TRBV7-8	TRBJ2-3
CASSSLRTEAYGYTF	15	TRBV5-4	TRBJ1-2
CASSLSGLNYEQYF	14	TRBV28	TRBJ2-7
CASSLRLGDVGAYEQYF	17	TRBV7-8	TRBJ2-7
CASSWGGQGTGGYNEQFF	18	TRBV7-6	TRBJ2-1
CATSRQRGSNYEQYF	15	TRBV15	TRBJ2-7
CASSAQGAETQYF	13	TRBV19	TRBJ2-5
CASSATSGRFEETQYF	16	TRBV7-8	TRBJ2-5
CASSRAGAGELFF	13	TRBV5-4	TRBJ2-2
CASSVTSVGEQYF	13	TRBV10-1	TRBJ2-7
CASSPGTSSYNEQFF	15	TRBV5-1	TRBJ2-1
CASSAPGTSSGRGTGELFF	19	TRBV9	TRBJ2-2
CASSDWSLAGVYEQYF	16	TRBV2	TRBJ2-7
CASSPGTAQETQYF	14	TRBV18	TRBJ2-5
CASSGSGSSYNEQFF	15	TRBV9	TRBJ2-1
CAWSVQLGYREKLFF	15	TRBV30	TRBJ1-4
CASMSPGEQYF	11	TRBV10-2	TRBJ2-7
CASSLAGGQAGELFF	15	TRBV6-6	TRBJ2-2
CASSDRGNQPQHF	13	TRBV10-2	TRBJ1-5
CASGRAATFSYEQYF	15	TRBV23-1	TRBJ2-7
CASRRQGTGLETQYF	15	TRBV5-4	TRBJ2-5
CASSLDKGGRYEQYF	15	TRBV11-2	TRBJ2-7
CASSEGMDTEAFF	13	TRBV7-6	TRBJ1-1
CASSLVLAGINEQFF	15	TRBV27	TRBJ2-1
CASKTGTGVHNEQFF	15	TRBV2	TRBJ2-1
CASSFSGISGANVLTF	16	TRBV5-5	TRBJ2-6
CASNRDRGPNYGYTF	15	TRBV7-3	TRBJ1-2
CASSQLLAGGIEGGLFF	17	TRBV4-3	TRBJ2-2
CSVEGQGSSGANVLTF	16	TRBV29-1	TRBJ2-6
CASSVGTSGRALDTDTQYF	19	TRBV9	TRBJ2-3
CASSEETGANTEAFF	15	TRBV11-3	TRBJ1-1
CSGQDGPGVREQFF	14	TRBV29-1	TRBJ2-1
CTSSQERASTDTQYF	15	TRBV1	TRBJ2-3
CASSQAPAGAGGPHEQFF	18	TRBV4-3	TRBJ2-1
CASSDLAGGPDTQYF	15	TRBV6-1	TRBJ2-3
CASSPGQGFLYDEQFF	16	TRBV18	TRBJ2-1